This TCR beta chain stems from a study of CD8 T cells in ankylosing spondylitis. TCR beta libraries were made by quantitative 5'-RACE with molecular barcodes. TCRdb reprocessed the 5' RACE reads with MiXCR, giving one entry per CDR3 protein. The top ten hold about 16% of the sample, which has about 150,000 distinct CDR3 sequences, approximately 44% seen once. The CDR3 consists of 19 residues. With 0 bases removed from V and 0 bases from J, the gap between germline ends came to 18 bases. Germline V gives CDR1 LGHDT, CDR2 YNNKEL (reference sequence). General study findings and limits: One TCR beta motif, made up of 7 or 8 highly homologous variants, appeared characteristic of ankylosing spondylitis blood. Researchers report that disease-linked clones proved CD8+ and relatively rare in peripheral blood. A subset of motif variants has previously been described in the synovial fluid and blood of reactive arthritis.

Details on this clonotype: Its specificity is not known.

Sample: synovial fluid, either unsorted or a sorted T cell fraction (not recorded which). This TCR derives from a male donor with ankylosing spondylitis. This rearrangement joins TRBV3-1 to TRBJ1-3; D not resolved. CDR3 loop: CASSQDPAALIFSGNTIYF. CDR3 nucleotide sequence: TGTGCCAGCAGCCAAGATCCGGCAGCCCTGATTTTCTCTGGAAACACCATATATTTT.